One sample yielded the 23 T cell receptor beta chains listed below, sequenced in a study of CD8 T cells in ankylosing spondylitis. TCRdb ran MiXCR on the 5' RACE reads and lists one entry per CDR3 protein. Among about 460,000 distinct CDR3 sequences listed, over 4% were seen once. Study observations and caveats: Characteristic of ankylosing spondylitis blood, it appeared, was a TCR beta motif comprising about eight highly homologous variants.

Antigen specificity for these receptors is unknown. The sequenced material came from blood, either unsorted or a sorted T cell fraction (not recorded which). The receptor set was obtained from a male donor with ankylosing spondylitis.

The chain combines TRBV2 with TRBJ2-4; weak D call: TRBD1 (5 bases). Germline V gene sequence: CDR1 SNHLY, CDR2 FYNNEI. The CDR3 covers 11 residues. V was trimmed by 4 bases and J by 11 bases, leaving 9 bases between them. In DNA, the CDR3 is TGTGCCAGCAGTGTGTCAGGGCTTCAGTACTTC. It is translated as CASSVSGLQYF.

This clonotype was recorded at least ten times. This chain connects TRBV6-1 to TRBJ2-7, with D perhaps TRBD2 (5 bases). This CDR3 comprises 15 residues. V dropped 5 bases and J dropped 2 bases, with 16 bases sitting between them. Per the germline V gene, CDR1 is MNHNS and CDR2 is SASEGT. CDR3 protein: CASSPGRRMAYEQYF. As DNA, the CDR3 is TGTGCCAGCAGTCCGGGAAGGAGGATGGCCTACGAGCAGTACTTC.

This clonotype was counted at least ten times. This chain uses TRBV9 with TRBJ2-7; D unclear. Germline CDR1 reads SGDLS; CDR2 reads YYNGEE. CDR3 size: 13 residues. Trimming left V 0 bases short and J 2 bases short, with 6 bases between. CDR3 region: CASSVDDPYEQYF. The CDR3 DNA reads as TGTGCCAGCAGCGTAGATGATCCCTACGAGCAGTACTTC.

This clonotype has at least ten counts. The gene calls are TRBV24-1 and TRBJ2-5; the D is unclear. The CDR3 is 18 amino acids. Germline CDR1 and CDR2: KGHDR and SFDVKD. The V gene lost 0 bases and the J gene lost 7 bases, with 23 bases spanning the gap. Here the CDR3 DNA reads TGTGCCACCAGTGATTTGCTCTCATGTAGGTCGGGCTGCGGGACCCAGTACTTC. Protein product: CATSDLLSCRSGCGTQYF.

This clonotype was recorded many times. DNA for the CDR3: TGCAGCGGTGGTTTCTCCTACAATGAGCAGTTCTTC. Amino acid sequence: CSGGFSYNEQFF. This chain joins TRBV29-1 and TRBJ2-1, with no clear D. Germline assignment: CDR1 SQVTM and CDR2 ANQGSEA. Trimming cost V 7 bases and J 0 bases, with 7 bases left between them. The length of the CDR3 is 12 residues.

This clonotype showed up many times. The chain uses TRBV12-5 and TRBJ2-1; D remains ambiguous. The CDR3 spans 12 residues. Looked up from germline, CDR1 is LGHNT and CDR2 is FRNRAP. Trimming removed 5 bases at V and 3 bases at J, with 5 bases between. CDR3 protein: CASGLSYNEQFF. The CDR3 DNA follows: TGTGCTAGTGGTCTCAGCTACAATGAGCAGTTCTTC.

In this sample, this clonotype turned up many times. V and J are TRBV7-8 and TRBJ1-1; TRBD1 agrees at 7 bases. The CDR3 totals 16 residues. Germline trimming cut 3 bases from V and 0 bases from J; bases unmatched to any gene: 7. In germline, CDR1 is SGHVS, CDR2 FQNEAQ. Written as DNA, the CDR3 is TGTGCCAGCAGCTTTTTCAGGGGGAGAATGAACACTGAAGCTTTCTTT. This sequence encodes CASSFFRGRMNTEAFF.

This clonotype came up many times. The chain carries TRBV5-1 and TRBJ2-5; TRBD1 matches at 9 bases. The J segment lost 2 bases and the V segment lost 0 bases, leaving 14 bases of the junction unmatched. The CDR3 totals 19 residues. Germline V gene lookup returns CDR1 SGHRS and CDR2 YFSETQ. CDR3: CASSLAASSWGQGQETQYF. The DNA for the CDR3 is TGCGCCAGCAGCTTGGCCGCCAGTAGCTGGGGACAGGGTCAAGAGACCCAGTACTTC. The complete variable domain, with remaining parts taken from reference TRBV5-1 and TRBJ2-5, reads KAGVTQTPRYLIKTRGQQVTLSCSPISGHRSVSWYQQTPGQGLQFLFEYFSETQRNKGNFPGRFSGRQFSNSRSEMNVSTLELGDSALYLCASSLAASSWGQGQETQYFGPGTRLLVL.

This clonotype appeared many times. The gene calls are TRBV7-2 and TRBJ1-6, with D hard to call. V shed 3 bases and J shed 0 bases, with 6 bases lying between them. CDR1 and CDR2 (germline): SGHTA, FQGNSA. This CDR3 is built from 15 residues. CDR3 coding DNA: TGTGCCAGCAGCTTTCCCAGCTCCTATAATTCACCCCTCCACTTT. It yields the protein CASSFPSSYNSPLHF.

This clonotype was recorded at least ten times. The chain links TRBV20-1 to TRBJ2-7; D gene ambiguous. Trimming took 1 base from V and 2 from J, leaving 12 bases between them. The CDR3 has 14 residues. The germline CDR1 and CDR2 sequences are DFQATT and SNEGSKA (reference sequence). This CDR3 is CSARATAFAYEQYF. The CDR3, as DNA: TGCAGTGCTAGAGCTACGGCATTCGCCTACGAGCAGTACTTC.

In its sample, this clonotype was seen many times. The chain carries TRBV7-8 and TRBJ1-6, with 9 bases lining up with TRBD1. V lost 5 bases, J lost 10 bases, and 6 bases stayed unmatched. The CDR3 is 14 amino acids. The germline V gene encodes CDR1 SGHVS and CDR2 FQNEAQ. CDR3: CASSRGQGSSPLHF. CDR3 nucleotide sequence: TGTGCCAGCAGCCGTGGACAGGGGAGCTCACCCCTCCACTTT.

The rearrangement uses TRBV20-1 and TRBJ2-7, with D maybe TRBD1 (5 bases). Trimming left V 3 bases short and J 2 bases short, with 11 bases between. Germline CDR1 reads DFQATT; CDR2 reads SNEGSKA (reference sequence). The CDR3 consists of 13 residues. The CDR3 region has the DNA TGCAGTGCTAGTGACAGTCCTCCCTACGAGCAGTACTTC. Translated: CSASDSPPYEQYF.

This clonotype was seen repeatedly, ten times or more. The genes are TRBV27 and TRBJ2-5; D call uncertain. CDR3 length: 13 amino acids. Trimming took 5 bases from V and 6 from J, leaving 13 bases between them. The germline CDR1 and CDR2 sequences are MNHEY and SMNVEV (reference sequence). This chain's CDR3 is CASSATRLKTQYF. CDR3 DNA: TGTGCCAGCAGTGCGACACGGCTGAAGACCCAGTACTTC.

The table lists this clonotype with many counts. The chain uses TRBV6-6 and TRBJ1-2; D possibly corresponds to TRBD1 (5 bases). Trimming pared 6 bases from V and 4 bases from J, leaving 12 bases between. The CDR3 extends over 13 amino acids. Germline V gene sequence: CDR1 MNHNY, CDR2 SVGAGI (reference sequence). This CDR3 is CASSSGTTYGYTF. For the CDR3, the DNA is TGTGCCAGCAGCTCCGGGACGACCTATGGCTACACCTTC.

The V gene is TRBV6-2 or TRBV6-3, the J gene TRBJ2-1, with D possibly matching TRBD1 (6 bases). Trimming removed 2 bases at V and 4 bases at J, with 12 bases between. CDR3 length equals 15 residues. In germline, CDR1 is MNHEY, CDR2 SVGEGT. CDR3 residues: CASSYLGQPYNEQFF. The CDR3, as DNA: TGTGCCAGCAGTTACCTCGGACAGCCTTACAATGAGCAGTTCTTC.

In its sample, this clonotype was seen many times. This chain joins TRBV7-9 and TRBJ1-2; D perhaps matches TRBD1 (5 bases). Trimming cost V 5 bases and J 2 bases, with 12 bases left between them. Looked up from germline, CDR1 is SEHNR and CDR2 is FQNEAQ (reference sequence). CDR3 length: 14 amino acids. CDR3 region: CASSDTTVNYGYTF. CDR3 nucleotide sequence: TGTGCCAGCAGCGACACGACAGTCAACTATGGCTACACCTTC.

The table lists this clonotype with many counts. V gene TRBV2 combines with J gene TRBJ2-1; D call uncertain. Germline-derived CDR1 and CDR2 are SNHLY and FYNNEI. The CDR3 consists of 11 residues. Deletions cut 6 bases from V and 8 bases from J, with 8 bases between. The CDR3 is CASRPRDEQFF. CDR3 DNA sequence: TGTGCCAGCAGGCCTCGGGATGAGCAGTTCTTC.

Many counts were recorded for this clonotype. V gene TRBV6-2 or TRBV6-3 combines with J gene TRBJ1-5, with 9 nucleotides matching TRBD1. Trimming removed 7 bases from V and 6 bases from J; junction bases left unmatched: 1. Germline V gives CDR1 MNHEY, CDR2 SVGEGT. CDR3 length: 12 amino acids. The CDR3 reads CASNRGLQPQHF. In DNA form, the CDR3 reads TGTGCCAGCAACAGGGGGCTTCAGCCCCAGCATTTT.

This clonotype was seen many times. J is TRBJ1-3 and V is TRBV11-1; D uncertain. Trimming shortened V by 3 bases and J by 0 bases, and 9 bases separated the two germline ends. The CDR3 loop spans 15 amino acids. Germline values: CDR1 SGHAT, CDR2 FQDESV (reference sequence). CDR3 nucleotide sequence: TGTGCCAGCAGCTTTTCGTGGGACTCTGGAAACACCATATATTTT. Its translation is CASSFSWDSGNTIYF.

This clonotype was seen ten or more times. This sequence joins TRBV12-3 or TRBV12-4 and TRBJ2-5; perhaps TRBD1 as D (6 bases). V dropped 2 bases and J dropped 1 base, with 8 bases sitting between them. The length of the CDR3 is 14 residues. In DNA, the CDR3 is TGTGCCAGCAGTTTACTGGACAGCCAAGAGACCCAGTACTTC. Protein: CASSLLDSQETQYF.

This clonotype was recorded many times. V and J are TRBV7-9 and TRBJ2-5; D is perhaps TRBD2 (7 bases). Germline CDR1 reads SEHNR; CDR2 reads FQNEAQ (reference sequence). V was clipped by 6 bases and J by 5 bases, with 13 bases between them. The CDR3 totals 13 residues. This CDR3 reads CASSRGGGETQYF. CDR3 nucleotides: TGTGCCAGCAGTCGCGGGGGCGGCGAGACCCAGTACTTC.

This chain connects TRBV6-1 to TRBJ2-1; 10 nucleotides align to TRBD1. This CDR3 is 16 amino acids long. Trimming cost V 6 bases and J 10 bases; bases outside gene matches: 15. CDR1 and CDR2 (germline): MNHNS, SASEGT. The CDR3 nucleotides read TGTGCCAGCAGACGAGACAGGGGGCGCGGGGTAAAGGAGCAGTTCTTC. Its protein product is CASRRDRGRGVKEQFF.

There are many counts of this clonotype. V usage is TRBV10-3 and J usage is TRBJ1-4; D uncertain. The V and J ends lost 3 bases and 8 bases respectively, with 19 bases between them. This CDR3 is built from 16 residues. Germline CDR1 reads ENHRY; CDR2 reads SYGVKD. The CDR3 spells CAISDLMGGTGEKLFF. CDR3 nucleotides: TGTGCCATCAGTGACCTGATGGGAGGAACGGGGGAAAAACTGTTTTTT.